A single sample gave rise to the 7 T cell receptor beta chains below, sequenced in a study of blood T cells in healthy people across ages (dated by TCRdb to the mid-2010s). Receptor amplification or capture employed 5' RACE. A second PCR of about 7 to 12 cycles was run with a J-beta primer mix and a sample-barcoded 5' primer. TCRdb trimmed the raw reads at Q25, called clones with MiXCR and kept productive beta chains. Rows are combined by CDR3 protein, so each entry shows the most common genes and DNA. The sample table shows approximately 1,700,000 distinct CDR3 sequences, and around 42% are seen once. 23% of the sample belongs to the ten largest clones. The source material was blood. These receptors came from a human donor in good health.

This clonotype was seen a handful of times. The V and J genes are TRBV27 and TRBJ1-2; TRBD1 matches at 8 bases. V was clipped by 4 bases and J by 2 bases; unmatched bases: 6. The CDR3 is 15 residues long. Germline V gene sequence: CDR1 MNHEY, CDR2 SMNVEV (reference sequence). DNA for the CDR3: TGTGCCAGCAGTTCCGGACAGGGCGGGAACTATGGCTACACCTTC. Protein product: CASSSGQGGNYGYTF.

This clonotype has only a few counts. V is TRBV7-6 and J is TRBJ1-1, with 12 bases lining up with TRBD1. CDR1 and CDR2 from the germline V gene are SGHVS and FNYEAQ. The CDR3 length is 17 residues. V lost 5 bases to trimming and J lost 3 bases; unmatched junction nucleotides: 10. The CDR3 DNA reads TGTGCCAGCAGCGACCCGGGACAGGGGGCCCTAGACACTGAAGCTTTCTTT. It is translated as CASSDPGQGALDTEAFF. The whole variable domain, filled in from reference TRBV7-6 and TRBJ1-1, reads GAGVSQSPRYKVTKRGQDVALRCDPISGHVSLYWYRQALGQGPEFLTYFNYEAQQDKSGLPNDRFSAERPEGSISTLTIQRTEQRDSAMYRCASSDPGQGALDTEAFFGQGTRLTVV.

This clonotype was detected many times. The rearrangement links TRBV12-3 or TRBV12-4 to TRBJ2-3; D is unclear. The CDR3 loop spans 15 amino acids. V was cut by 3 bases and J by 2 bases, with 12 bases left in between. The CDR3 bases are TGTGCCAGCAGTTTCTCAGGATCTCACACAGATACGCAGTATTTT. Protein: CASSFSGSHTDTQYF.

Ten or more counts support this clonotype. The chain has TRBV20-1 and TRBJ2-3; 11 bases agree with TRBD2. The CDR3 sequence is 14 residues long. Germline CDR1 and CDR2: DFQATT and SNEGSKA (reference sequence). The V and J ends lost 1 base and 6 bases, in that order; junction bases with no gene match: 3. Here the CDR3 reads CSARGLAGSDTQYF. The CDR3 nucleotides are TGCAGTGCTAGAGGACTAGCGGGGAGTGATACGCAGTATTTT.

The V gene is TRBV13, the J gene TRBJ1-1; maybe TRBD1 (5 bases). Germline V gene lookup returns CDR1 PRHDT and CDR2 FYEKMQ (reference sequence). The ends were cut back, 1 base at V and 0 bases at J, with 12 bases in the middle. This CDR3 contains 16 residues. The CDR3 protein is CASSLEGRGLNTEAFF. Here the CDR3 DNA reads TGTGCCAGCAGCTTAGAAGGAAGGGGCCTGAACACTGAAGCTTTCTTT. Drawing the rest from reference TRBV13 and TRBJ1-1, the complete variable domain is AAGVIQSPRHLIKEKRETATLKCYPIPRHDTVYWYQQGPGQDPQFLISFYEKMQSDKGSIPDRFSAQQFSDYHSELNMSSLELGDSALYFCASSLEGRGLNTEAFFGQGTRLTVV.

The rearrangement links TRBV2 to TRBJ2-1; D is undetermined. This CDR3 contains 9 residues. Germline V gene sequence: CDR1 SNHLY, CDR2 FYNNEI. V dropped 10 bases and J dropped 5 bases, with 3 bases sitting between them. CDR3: CANNNEQFF. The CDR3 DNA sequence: TGTGCCAATAACAATGAGCAGTTCTTC. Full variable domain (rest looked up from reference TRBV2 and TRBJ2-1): EPEVTQTPSHQVTQMGQEVILRCVPISNHLYFYWYRQILGQKVEFLVSFYNNEISEKSEIFDDQFSVERPDGSNFTLKIRSTKLEDSAMYFCANNNEQFFGPGTRLTVL.

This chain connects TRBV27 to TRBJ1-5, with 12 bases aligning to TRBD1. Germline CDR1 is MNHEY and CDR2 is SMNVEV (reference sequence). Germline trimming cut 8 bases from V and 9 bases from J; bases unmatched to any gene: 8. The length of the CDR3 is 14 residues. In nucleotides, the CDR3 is TGTGCCAGCGGGACCGGGACAGGGGGCCTGCCCCAGCATTTT. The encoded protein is CASGTGTGGLPQHF.